Detailed here is one TCR beta chain. What it binds is not known. CDR3 length: 13 amino acids. Germline trimming cut 5 bases from V and 7 bases from J; bases unmatched to any gene: 3. In germline, CDR1 is MDHEN, CDR2 SYDVKM. This entry is derived from a study of OX40 agonist ivuxolimab in advanced cancers. General study points: Clones of CD4+ and CD8+ blood T cells grew by week 6 at doses of 0.1 to 3.0 mg/kg. In CD8+ T cells, expanded clones were on average more numerous than in CD4+.

Measured with immunoSEQ multiplex PCR; TCRdb has only the in-frame clones, and not every one. The sample carries 65,000 to 90,000 clones, approximately 78% recorded once. This clonotype originated in an adult with an advanced solid tumor such as melanoma, head and neck, liver or kidney cancer. The sequencing here drew on CD4+ or CD8+ T cells sorted from blood, taken in a trial of the OX40 agonist ivuxolimab. This chain joins TRBV28 and TRBJ2-1, with 9 positions matching TRBD1. CDR3 region: CASSRGQGNEQFF. The CDR3 DNA reads as TGTGCCAGCAGTCGTGGACAGGGGAATGAGCAGTTCTTC.